Sequencing of this TCR beta chain was carried out in a study of T cells in women clearing cervical HPV infection. Study information: Case blood drawn at lesion detection; control blood after infection cleared. Findings and limits, study-wide: Cases and controls were distinguished at AUC 0.65 to 0.85 by richness and V genes.

All donors had a single incident cervical HPV16 infection, not prevalent. Comment on this clone: Its target is unknown. Coverage ceases 3 residues before the CDR3 finishes, and the germline J gene fills in the end.

The germline V gene encodes CDR1 SEHNR and CDR2 FQNEAQ (reference sequence). V was clipped by 7 bases and J by 10 bases, with 20 bases between them. This CDR3 has 15 residues. Some clones are missing from TCRdb's copy, which holds only in-frame ones; the method was immunoSEQ multiplex PCR. The sample has approximately 49,000 clones; the top ten hold 1.5% to 2%. The chain employs TRBV7-9 and TRBJ1-6, with D possibly matching TRBD1 (6 bases). Sample: blood buffy coat. The clonotype was recovered from a woman between 18 and 69 years old with a cervical HPV16 infection that either progressed to CIN3+ or cleared (not recorded which). The chain's CDR3 is CASNLGRGGGSPLHF. The part of the CDR3 DNA that was read is TGTGCCAGCAACCTAGGACGGGGGGGCGGCTCACCC. Full variable domain (missing parts from reference TRBV7-9 and TRBJ1-6): DTGVSQNPRHKITKRGQNVTFRCDPISEHNRLYWYRQTLGQGPEFLTYFQNEAQLEKSRLLSDRFSAERPKGSFSTLEIQRTEQGDSAMYLCASNLGRGGGSPLHFGNGTRLTVT.